The present TCR beta chain was sequenced within a study of blood T cell repertoires in COVID-19. Study in general: Researchers got acute and convalescent COVID-19 samples from the United States, Italy and Spain. The cDNA or gDNA used as material had been derived from T cells, B-cell-depleted T cells, or PBMCs.

Germline V gene data show CDR1 as SGHVS and CDR2 as FQNEAQ. V was cut by 5 bases and J by 5 bases, with 18 bases left in between. The CDR3 has 15 residues. How the authors handled the data: Scientists estimated how many nucleated cells there were by amplifying reference gene primers. Repertoires were generated with immunoSEQ multiplex PCR, while TCRdb's copy carries only in-frame clones and drops some. D and trimming come from the DNA, and the V and J calls and clone size come from that table. The sample yields roughly 13,000 clones, under 80% seen once. This sequence was found in a human donor in a cohort sampled during active COVID-19. The chain links TRBV7-8 to TRBJ2-5; D call uncertain. The sample was peripheral blood. CDR3 loop: CASSPRPTLRETQYF. CDR3 sequence (DNA): TGTGCCAGCAGCCCCCGCCCAACTCTCCGGGAGACCCAGTACTTC.